The 28 T cell receptor beta chains presented below share a single source sample, sequenced in a study of blood T cell repertoires in COVID-19. The protocol was immunoSEQ multiplex PCR, while the TCRdb copy is restricted to in-frame clones and leaves out a portion. Of under 500,000 clones in the sample, 87% were seen once. The material sequenced was PBMCs or T cells enriched from blood (not recorded which). Receptor source: a woman under 30 with acute COVID-19.

The chain couples TRBV7-9 to TRBJ2-2, with 10 bases identical to TRBD1. Trimming cost V 4 bases and J 1 base; bases outside gene matches: 3. From germline, CDR1 is SEHNR and CDR2 FQNEAQ (reference sequence). This CDR3 contains 16 residues. CDR3 residues: CASSSRDRGNTGELFF. The CDR3 bases are TGTGCCAGCAGCTCCCGGGACAGGGGGAACACCGGGGAGCTGTTTTTT. Combining the CDR3 with reference TRBV7-9 and TRBJ2-2 gives the whole variable domain DTGVSQNPRHKITKRGQNVTFRCDPISEHNRLYWYRQTLGQGPEFLTYFQNEAQLEKSRLLSDRFSAERPKGSFSTLEIQRTEQGDSAMYLCASSSRDRGNTGELFFGEGSRLTVL.

The chain joins TRBV20-1 to TRBJ2-5, with D maybe TRBD2 (7 bases). This CDR3 contains 15 residues. Trimming left V 3 bases short and J 1 base short, with 15 bases between. CDR1 is DFQATT and CDR2 is SNEGSKA in the germline V gene (reference sequence). The CDR3 loop is CSASKGGAFQETQYF. For the CDR3, the DNA is TGCAGTGCTAGTAAGGGGGGGGCCTTCCAAGAGACCCAGTACTTC.

The J gene is TRBJ1-5, the V gene TRBV15; TRBD1 matches 7 bases. V shed 4 bases, J shed 0 bases, and the junction held 9 bases outside the gene matches. The V gene's germline CDR1 is LNHNV and CDR2 YYDKDF (reference sequence). The CDR3 length is 17 residues. The CDR3 DNA reads TGTGCCACCAGCATCCGGACAGGAGCATATAGCAATCAGCCCCAGCATTTT. As protein: CATSIRTGAYSNQPQHF.

Points on this clone: At one end the junction does not follow the germline gene, possibly because of a read error. The chain carries TRBV7-9 and TRBJ2-1; the D is unclear. Germline CDR1 SEHNR, CDR2 FQNEAQ (reference sequence). The CDR3 totals 13 residues. In DNA form, the CDR3 reads TGTGCCAGCAGCTTAGACTCCGACAATGAGCAGTTCTTC. This gives the protein CASSLDSDNEQFF.

The chain has TRBV5-1 and TRBJ2-2; a weak D match, TRBD1 (6 bases). Germline V gene lookup returns CDR1 SGHRS and CDR2 YFSETQ. The CDR3 loop spans 14 amino acids. The germline V and J ends were trimmed by 5 bases and 3 bases, with 11 bases remaining between them. The CDR3 is CASSARQDTGELFF. Written as DNA, the CDR3 is TGCGCCAGCAGTGCTAGACAGGACACCGGGGAGCTGTTTTTT.

The rearrangement links TRBV3-1 (or the pseudogene TRBV3-2) to TRBJ2-5, with a tentative D call TRBD1 (6 bases). CDR1 LGHDT and CDR2 YNNKEL come from the germline V gene (reference sequence). CDR3 length: 16 residues. Trimming removed 1 base from V and 3 bases from J, with 15 bases in between. This CDR3 is CASSQGIRHREETQYF. The CDR3 DNA reads TGTGCCAGCAGCCAAGGAATTAGGCACAGGGAAGAGACCCAGTACTTC.

J is TRBJ2-2 and V is TRBV9, with 8 positions matching TRBD2. The V gene's germline CDR1 is SGDLS and CDR2 YYNGEE. The ends lost 4 bases at V and 5 bases at J; junction bases unmatched: 10. The CDR3 length is 16 residues. The CDR3 sequence is CASSPTSGGGTGELFF. The CDR3 DNA follows: TGTGCCAGCAGCCCCACTAGCGGAGGGGGAACCGGGGAGCTGTTTTTT.

The gene calls are TRBV7-2 and TRBJ1-2, with a possible D match to TRBD1 (6 bases). The germline CDR1 and CDR2 sequences are SGHTA and FQGNSA. The V end lost 4 bases, the J end lost 0 bases, and 12 bases lay between the germline ends. The CDR3 covers 15 residues. The CDR3: CASSSRQDTNYGYTF. The CDR3 nucleotides read TGTGCCAGCAGCTCAAGACAGGATACTAACTATGGCTACACCTTC.

Details on this clone: Its ends do not fully match the called genes, so a read error is possible. The V and J genes are TRBV7-6 and TRBJ1-2, with 7 bases identical to TRBD1. The CDR3 has 12 residues. CDR1 SGHVS and CDR2 FNYEAQ come from the germline V gene. The chain's CDR3 is CASSSNPGQILF. The CDR3 nucleotides are TGTGCCAGCAGCTCAAATCCGGGACAGATCCTCTTC.

The chain recombines TRBV6-1 with TRBJ1-2; 7 nucleotides match TRBD1. V was pared by 5 bases and J by 4 bases, with 13 bases of the junction left unmatched. The CDR3 has 16 amino acids. Germline CDR1 and CDR2: MNHNS and SASEGT. The CDR3 region has the DNA TGTGCCAGCAGTCAAGACAGGGCACTAGACCTCTATGGCTACACCTTC. Its protein is CASSQDRALDLYGYTF.

The genes are TRBV7-9 and TRBJ1-3, with D unclear. Germline V CDR1 and CDR2: SEHNR, FQNEAQ (reference sequence). V lost 5 bases and J lost 5, with 7 bases in between. The CDR3 has 12 amino acids. CDR3 sequence: CASSPRRNTIYF. CDR3 coding DNA: TGTGCCAGCAGCCCCCGTAGAAACACCATATATTTT.

This chain uses TRBV5-1 with TRBJ1-2; 8 bases map to TRBD1. Losses at the gene ends were 4 bases for V and 5 bases for J; bases not matched to a gene: 7. The germline V gene encodes CDR1 SGHRS and CDR2 YFSETQ. This CDR3 comprises 14 residues. Here the CDR3 reads CASSRLTGDYGYTF. CDR3 DNA sequence: TGCGCCAGCAGCCGCTTGACAGGGGATTATGGCTACACCTTC.

The chain links TRBV7-8 to TRBJ1-2; TRBD1 aligns across 7 bases. CDR1 and CDR2 (germline): SGHVS, FQNEAQ. CDR3 length: 13 residues. Trimming at V came to 5 bases and at J to 13 bases, leaving 13 bases not matched to a gene. As DNA, the CDR3 is TGTGCCAGCAGCGAAGACACAACAGGGGCATCCACCTTC. Protein: CASSEDTTGASTF.

The chain carries TRBV19 and TRBJ2-1; 8 bases map to TRBD1. The germline V gene has CDR1 LNHDA and CDR2 SQIVND (reference sequence). This CDR3 contains 15 residues. V shed 5 bases and J 0 bases; nucleotides not matched to a gene: 3. The CDR3: CASSLTGGSYNEQFF. The CDR3 DNA reads as TGTGCCAGTAGTCTTACAGGGGGCTCCTACAATGAGCAGTTCTTC.

This clone has more than one count but fewer than ten. The chain links TRBV4-1 to TRBJ1-2; 9 bases match TRBD1. The trim removed 3 bases at V and 4 bases at J, leaving 6 bases unmatched. The CDR3 covers 15 residues. The germline V gene encodes CDR1 MGHRA and CDR2 YSYEKL. The CDR3 loop is CASSQTTGGLYGYTF. The DNA of the CDR3 is TGCGCCAGCAGCCAGACGACAGGGGGTCTCTATGGCTACACCTTC.

J is TRBJ1-1 and V is TRBV30, with D possibly being TRBD1 (5 bases). The germline V gene has CDR1 GTSNPN and CDR2 SVGIG (reference sequence). Trimming removed 4 bases at V and 5 bases at J, with 11 bases between. There are 12 residues in the CDR3. The CDR3 sequence is CAWTQGRTEAFF. The DNA of the CDR3 is TGTGCCTGGACCCAGGGAAGAACTGAAGCTTTCTTT.

The chain combines TRBV19 with TRBJ1-1; 7 positions agree with TRBD1. Trimming at V came to 6 bases and at J to 4 bases, leaving 8 bases not matched to a gene. Germline lookup yields CDR1 LNHDA and CDR2 SQIVND (reference sequence). The CDR3 runs 14 residues. CDR3 sequence: CASSSPTGATEAFF. The CDR3, as DNA: TGTGCCAGTAGCTCCCCCACAGGGGCCACTGAAGCTTTCTTT.

The V call is TRBV9, the J call TRBJ2-1; 8 nucleotides agree with TRBD2. Germline V gives CDR1 SGDLS, CDR2 YYNGEE. This CDR3 has 18 residues. V was pared by 2 bases and J by 2 bases, with 12 bases of the junction left unmatched. This CDR3 is CASSVGLTGGVAYNEQFF. CDR3 in DNA: TGTGCCAGCAGCGTGGGGTTGACGGGAGGGGTCGCCTACAATGAGCAGTTCTTC.

This rearrangement joins TRBV2 to TRBJ1-1, with D tentatively TRBD1 (6 bases). V lost 4 bases and J lost 8, with 20 bases in between. The CDR3 is made up of 15 amino acids. CDR1 is SNHLY and CDR2 is FYNNEI in the germline V gene. CDR3 in amino acids: CASSGPHHGRGEAFF. CDR3 in DNA: TGTGCCAGCAGTGGCCCACACCACGGGAGGGGGGAAGCTTTCTTT.

The chain couples TRBV5-6 to TRBJ1-2, with unresolved D. There are 14 residues in the CDR3. V was pared by 3 bases and J by 0 bases, with 9 bases between. From germline, CDR1 is SGHDT and CDR2 YYEEEE. CDR3 DNA: TGTGCCAGCAGCTACACACACGCTAACTATGGCTACACCTTC. This sequence encodes CASSYTHANYGYTF.

The rearrangement links TRBV7-9 to TRBJ2-1, with 13 bases matching TRBD2. CDR3 size: 16 residues. The V segment lost 6 bases and the J segment 2 bases; nucleotides outside the gene matches: 4. The V gene's germline CDR1 is SEHNR and CDR2 FQNEAQ (reference sequence). The CDR3 here is CASSTSGRAPYNEQFF. CDR3 coding DNA: TGTGCCAGCAGTACTAGCGGGAGGGCCCCCTACAATGAGCAGTTCTTC.

This chain links TRBV5-1 with TRBJ1-2; TRBD1 matches at 7 bases. Per the germline V gene, CDR1 is SGHRS and CDR2 is YFSETQ. This CDR3 contains 16 residues. V lost 0 bases, J lost 4 bases, and 9 bases stayed unmatched. The CDR3 is CASSLVGQGDSYGYTF. In DNA form, the CDR3 reads TGCGCCAGCAGCTTGGTGGGTCAGGGGGATAGCTATGGCTACACCTTC.

The rearrangement links TRBV11-2 to TRBJ2-7; 8 positions match TRBD1. Germline loops: CDR1 SGHAT, CDR2 FQNNGV. V gave up 5 bases and J gave up 0 bases; unmatched junction bases: 6. The CDR3 sequence is 15 residues long. The CDR3 DNA reads as TGTGCCAGCAGCCCCCGGGACAGGAGCTCCTACGAGCAGTACTTC. Amino acid sequence: CASSPRDRSSYEQYF.

The chain has TRBV12-3 or TRBV12-4 and TRBJ2-7; perhaps TRBD2 as D (5 bases). With 4 bases removed from V and 3 bases from J, the gap between germline ends came to 10 bases. The CDR3 is 13 amino acids. The CDR3 protein is CASSWLAGYEQYF. CDR3 sequence (DNA): TGTGCCAGCAGTTGGCTAGCCGGCTACGAGCAGTACTTC.

This clone turned up a few times. The rearrangement joins TRBV2 to TRBJ1-6, with TRBD1 identical over 10 bases. Trimming cost V 6 bases and J 4 bases; bases outside gene matches: 6. This CDR3 has 16 amino acids. Germline lookup yields CDR1 SNHLY and CDR2 FYNNEI. For the CDR3, the DNA is TGTGCCAGCAGGCGGGACAGGGGCATGTATAATTCACCCCTCCACTTT. As protein: CASRRDRGMYNSPLHF.

The sample holds a few counts of this clone. The rearrangement links TRBV4-1 to TRBJ1-6; 8 nucleotides agree with TRBD1. CDR3 length equals 16 residues. Germline CDR1 reads MGHRA; CDR2 reads YSYEKL. V trimming: 1 base; J trimming: 6 bases; junction bases outside the gene matches: 5. The DNA for the CDR3 is TGCGCCAGCAGCCAAGTAGGACAGGGAACTAATTCACCCCTCCACTTT. Translating it yields CASSQVGQGTNSPLHF.

The chain couples TRBV7-9 to TRBJ2-7, with D possibly matching TRBD2 (6 bases). In germline, CDR1 is SEHNR, CDR2 FQNEAQ (reference sequence). V lost 0 bases to trimming and J lost 6 bases, with 9 bases between them. The CDR3 loop spans 13 amino acids. The CDR3 region has the DNA TGTGCCAGCAGCTTAGCATCAGCGGGCGAGCAGTACTTC. This sequence encodes CASSLASAGEQYF.

The DNA for the CDR3 is TGTGCCAGCAGCGAGGACCGGGGGGGCAAGACAGATACGCAGTATTTT. This encodes CASSEDRGGKTDTQYF. This rearrangement joins TRBV9 to TRBJ2-3; 8 nucleotides agree with TRBD2. The CDR3 contains 16 residues. J gave up 3 bases and V 3 bases, and 9 bases lay outside the gene matches. CDR1 SGDLS and CDR2 YYNGEE come from the germline V gene.